Listed here are 5 T cell receptor beta chains from one sample, sequenced in a study of Tregs in tolerant kidney transplant recipients. Sequenced by immunoSEQ multiplex PCR; TCRdb stores in-frame clones only, minus some. The table records some 60,000 clones, more than 70% of them present only once. The sample taken for sequencing was CD4+ T cells from blood. Every receptor here comes from a human donor in good health.

The J gene is TRBJ1-2, the V gene TRBV18; D ambiguous. The CDR3 has 14 amino acids. In germline, CDR1 is KGHSH, CDR2 LQKENI. Trimming pared 2 bases from V and 6 bases from J, leaving 13 bases between. The CDR3 DNA reads TGTGCCAGCTCACCATTCGAGGGAACCCATGGCTACACCTTC. Its translation: CASSPFEGTHGYTF.

The chain combines TRBV29-1 with TRBJ1-6; weak D call: TRBD1 (6 bases). Germline V gives CDR1 SQVTM, CDR2 ANQGSEA. With 4 bases removed from V and 6 bases from J, the gap between germline ends came to 10 bases. This CDR3 is built from 13 residues. Here the CDR3 reads CSVATGLNSPLHF. Here the CDR3 DNA reads TGCAGCGTTGCCACAGGGCTTAATTCACCCCTCCACTTT.

The V call is TRBV4-3, the J call TRBJ2-3, with TRBD2 matching over 7 bases. CDR1 LGHNA and CDR2 YSLEER come from the germline V gene. This CDR3 has 17 residues. V trimming: 0 bases; J trimming: 8 bases; junction bases outside the gene matches: 14. CDR3 nucleotide sequence: TGCGCCAGCAGCCAAGATTTGTCGGGGAGGGCCGGTATTACGCAGTATTTT. Its protein product is CASSQDLSGRAGITQYF.

The V gene is TRBV4-3, the J gene TRBJ1-2; 9 bases are a match to TRBD1. The J segment lost 7 bases and the V segment lost 0 bases, leaving 6 bases of the junction unmatched. Germline values: CDR1 LGHNA, CDR2 YSLEER. This CDR3 is built from 15 residues. DNA for the CDR3: TGCGCCAGCAGCCAAGAGACAGGGGGATTCTCTGGCTACACCTTC. This encodes CASSQETGGFSGYTF.

J is TRBJ2-3 and V is TRBV11-3; 9 bases match TRBD2. CDR3 size: 15 residues. The germline CDR1 and CDR2 sequences are SGHNT and YENEEA. The junction had 6 bases not matched to a gene; V was cut back by 3 bases and J by 5 bases. CDR3 sequence (DNA): TGTGCCAGCAGCTTCGAAGCGGGAGGAGGAGATACGCAGTATTTT. Amino acid sequence: CASSFEAGGGDTQYF.